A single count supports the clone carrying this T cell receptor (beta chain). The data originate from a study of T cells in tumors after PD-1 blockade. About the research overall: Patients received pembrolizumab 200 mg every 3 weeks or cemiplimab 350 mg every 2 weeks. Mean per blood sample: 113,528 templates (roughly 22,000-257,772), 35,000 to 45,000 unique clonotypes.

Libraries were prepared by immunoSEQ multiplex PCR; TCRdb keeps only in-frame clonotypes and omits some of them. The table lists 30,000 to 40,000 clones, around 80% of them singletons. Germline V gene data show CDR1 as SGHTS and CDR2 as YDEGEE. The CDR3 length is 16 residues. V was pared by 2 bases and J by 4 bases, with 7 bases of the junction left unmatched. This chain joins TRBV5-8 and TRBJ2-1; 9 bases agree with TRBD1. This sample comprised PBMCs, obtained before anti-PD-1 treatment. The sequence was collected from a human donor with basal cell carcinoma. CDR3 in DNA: TGTGCCAGCAGCTTTCGGACAGGGGAGGGTTACAATGAGCAGTTCTTC. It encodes CASSFRTGEGYNEQFF.